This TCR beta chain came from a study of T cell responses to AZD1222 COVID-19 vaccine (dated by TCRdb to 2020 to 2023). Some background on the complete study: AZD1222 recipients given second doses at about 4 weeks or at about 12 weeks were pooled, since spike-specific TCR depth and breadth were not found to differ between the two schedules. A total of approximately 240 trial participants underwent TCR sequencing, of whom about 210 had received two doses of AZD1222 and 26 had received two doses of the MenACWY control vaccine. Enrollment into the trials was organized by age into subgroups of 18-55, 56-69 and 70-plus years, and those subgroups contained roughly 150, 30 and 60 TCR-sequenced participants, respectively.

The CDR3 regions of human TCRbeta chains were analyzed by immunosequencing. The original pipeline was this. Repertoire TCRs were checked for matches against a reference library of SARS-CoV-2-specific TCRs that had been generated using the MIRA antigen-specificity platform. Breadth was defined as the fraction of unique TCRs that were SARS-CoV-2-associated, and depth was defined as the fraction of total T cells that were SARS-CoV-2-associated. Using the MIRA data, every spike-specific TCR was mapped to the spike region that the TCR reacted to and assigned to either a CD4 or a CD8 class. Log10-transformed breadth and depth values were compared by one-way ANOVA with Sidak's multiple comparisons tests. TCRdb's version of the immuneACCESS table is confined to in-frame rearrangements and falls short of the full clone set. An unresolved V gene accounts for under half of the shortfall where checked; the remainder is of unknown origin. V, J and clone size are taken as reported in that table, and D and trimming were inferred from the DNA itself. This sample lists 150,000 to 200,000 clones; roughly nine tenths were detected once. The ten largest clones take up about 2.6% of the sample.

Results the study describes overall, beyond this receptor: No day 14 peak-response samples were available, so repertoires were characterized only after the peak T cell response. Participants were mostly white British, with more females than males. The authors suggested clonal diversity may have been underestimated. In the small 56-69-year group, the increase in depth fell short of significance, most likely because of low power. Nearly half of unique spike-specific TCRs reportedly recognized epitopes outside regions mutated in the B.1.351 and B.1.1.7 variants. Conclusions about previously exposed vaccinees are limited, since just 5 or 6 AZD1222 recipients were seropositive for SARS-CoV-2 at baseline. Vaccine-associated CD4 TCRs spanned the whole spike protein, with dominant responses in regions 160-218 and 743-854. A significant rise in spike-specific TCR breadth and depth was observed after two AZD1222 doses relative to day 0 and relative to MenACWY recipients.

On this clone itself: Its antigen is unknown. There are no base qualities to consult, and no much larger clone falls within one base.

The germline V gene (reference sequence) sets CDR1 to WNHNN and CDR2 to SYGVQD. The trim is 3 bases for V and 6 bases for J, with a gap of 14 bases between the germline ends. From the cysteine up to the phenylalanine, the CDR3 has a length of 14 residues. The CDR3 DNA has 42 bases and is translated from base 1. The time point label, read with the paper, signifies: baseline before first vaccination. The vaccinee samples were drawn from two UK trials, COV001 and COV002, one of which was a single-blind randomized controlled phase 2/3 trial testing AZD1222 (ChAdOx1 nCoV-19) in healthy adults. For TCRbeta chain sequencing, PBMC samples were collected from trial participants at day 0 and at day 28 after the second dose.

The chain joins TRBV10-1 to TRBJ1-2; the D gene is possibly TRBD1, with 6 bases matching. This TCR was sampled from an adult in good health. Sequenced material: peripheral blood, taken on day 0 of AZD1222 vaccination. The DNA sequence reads TGCGCCAGCAGTGATGGGGGGCGAAGGGATGGCTACACCTTC. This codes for CASSDGGRRDGYTF.